What follows are 27 T cell receptor beta chains derived from one specimen sequenced in a study of blood T cells in healthy people across ages. Through a sample-barcoded 5' primer and a J-beta primer mix, a second PCR was run for 7 to 11 cycles. Via MiXCR, TCRdb re-called the 5' RACE reads, giving one row per CDR3 protein. This sample carries approximately 700,000 distinct CDR3 sequences, about 30% of them seen once, and the ten largest clones take roughly 14%. Sequencing was performed on blood. The origin of the receptors is a woman over 75 in good health.

In this sample, this clonotype turned up many times. The V gene is TRBV5-1, the J gene TRBJ2-1; TRBD1 matches 7 bases. The germline V gene has CDR1 SGHRS and CDR2 YFSETQ. CDR3 size: 15 residues. V trimming: 4 bases; J trimming: 9 bases; junction bases outside the gene matches: 13. The CDR3 sequence: CASSQTGTAGTEQFF. DNA for the CDR3: TGCGCCAGCAGCCAGACCGGGACAGCCGGCACTGAGCAGTTCTTC.

This clonotype was detected many times. The chain uses TRBV11-2 and TRBJ2-7; 10 nucleotides line up with TRBD2. The germline V gene encodes CDR1 SGHAT and CDR2 FQNNGV. Unmatched junction bases numbered 13, after V lost 4 bases and J lost 7 bases. There are 16 residues in the CDR3. The CDR3 spells CASSSSGGASLREQYF. The CDR3 DNA follows: TGTGCCAGCAGCTCAAGCGGGGGGGCCTCTTTGAGGGAGCAGTACTTC.

This clonotype came up many times. V gene TRBV7-2 combines with J gene TRBJ1-1; D remains ambiguous. V was clipped by 5 bases and J by 1 base, with 11 bases between them. Germline V gene sequence: CDR1 SGHTA, CDR2 FQGNSA. There are 14 residues in the CDR3. CDR3 sequence: CASSPLRANTEAFF. CDR3 nucleotides: TGTGCCAGCAGCCCCTTGAGAGCGAACACTGAAGCTTTCTTT.

CDR3 sequence (DNA): TGTGCCAGCAGCGACGGCCTAGCGAGACTAGGGGAAGAGACCCAGTACTTC. Amino acid sequence: CASSDGLARLGEETQYF. V and J are TRBV5-5 and TRBJ2-5; D is possibly TRBD2 (6 bases). The CDR3 has 17 amino acids. Deletions cut 4 bases from V and 3 bases from J, with 22 bases between. CDR1 and CDR2 (germline): SGHKS, YYEKEE (reference sequence).

This clonotype occurred many times. The CDR3 DNA reads TGTGCCAGCAGCCCTCGTTCGGGACAGGGGGCAGGGGAGCAGTACTTC. This codes for CASSPRSGQGAGEQYF. The rearrangement joins TRBV9 to TRBJ2-7; 12 bases line up with TRBD1. Germline trimming cut 4 bases from V and 7 bases from J; bases unmatched to any gene: 12. Per the germline V gene, CDR1 is SGDLS and CDR2 is YYNGEE. The CDR3 sequence is 16 residues long.

The chain uses TRBV6-6 and TRBJ2-5, with D maybe TRBD1 (6 bases). The CDR3 is 15 residues long. Germline V gene sequence: CDR1 MNHNY, CDR2 SVGAGI (reference sequence). Trimming pared 10 bases from V and 1 base from J, leaving 19 bases between. CDR3 in DNA: TGTGCCAACAGGGTACAGCAAATGCTCCAAGAGACCCAGTACTTC. It is translated as CANRVQQMLQETQYF.

Worth noting for this clonotype: A clone one base away is much larger, so this may be a read error. This CDR3 is missing its conserved last phenylalanine or tryptophan, likely due to a read error. The chain combines TRBV9 with TRBJ2-1, with 8 bases aligning to TRBD2. This CDR3 comprises 18 residues. Trimming cost V 3 bases and J 5 bases; bases outside gene matches: 16. From germline, CDR1 is SGDLS and CDR2 YYNGEE. The CDR3 region has the DNA TGTGCCAGCAGCGCGCCCCGGTCGGGGGGGCCCAAGGACAATGAGCAGTTCTTA. Its protein is CASSAPRSGGPKDNEQFL.

In this sample, this clonotype turned up many times. J is TRBJ2-3 and V is TRBV19; D possibly corresponds to TRBD1 (6 bases). CDR1 and CDR2 (germline): LNHDA, SQIVND (reference sequence). Trimming removed 1 base from V and 2 bases from J, with 13 bases in between. The length of the CDR3 is 16 residues. This CDR3 reads CASSIGLRDITDTQYF. Written as DNA, the CDR3 is TGTGCCAGTAGTATAGGCCTCCGGGACATCACAGATACGCAGTATTTT.

This clonotype was observed many times. V and J are TRBV6-5 and TRBJ2-5; D possibly corresponds to TRBD2 (6 bases). Germline V gene sequence: CDR1 MNHEY, CDR2 SVGAGI. The V and J ends lost 2 bases and 5 bases respectively, with 15 bases between them. The CDR3 length is 15 residues. The CDR3 region has the DNA TGTGCCAGCAGTTACCGGGGGAACCAGGCGGAGACCCAGTACTTC. As protein: CASSYRGNQAETQYF.

Many counts were recorded for this clonotype. This chain connects TRBV20-1 to TRBJ1-4, with 7 bases fitting TRBD1. V dropped 0 bases and J dropped 5; count of bases not matched to a gene: 3. The germline V gene encodes CDR1 DFQATT and CDR2 SNEGSKA (reference sequence). The CDR3 sequence is 14 residues long. CDR3 in amino acids: CSARDPGGNEKLFF. CDR3 bases: TGCAGTGCTAGAGATCCAGGGGGAAATGAAAAACTGTTTTTT.

The V gene is TRBV27, the J gene TRBJ1-4, with 9 positions matching TRBD1. CDR3 length equals 15 residues. CDR1 and CDR2 from the germline V gene are MNHEY and SMNVEV (reference sequence). V trimming: 6 bases; J trimming: 3 bases; junction bases outside the gene matches: 5. The chain's CDR3 is CASRQQGAANEKLFF. The DNA of the CDR3 is TGTGCCAGCAGGCAACAGGGGGCGGCTAATGAAAAACTGTTTTTT.

As to this clonotype: This sequence may be a read error, since a much larger clone differs from it by one base. The V call is TRBV21-1, the J call TRBJ2-3; TRBD2, the table's D call, was not compared with the DNA. TRBV21-1 is marked as a pseudogene. The CDR3 contains 16 residues. The DNA of the CDR3 is TGTGCCAGCAGCAGAATAGCGGGGACCCGCACAGATACGCAGTATTTT. This gives the protein CASSRIAGTRTDTQYF.

The chain carries TRBV10-2 and TRBJ1-1, with D hard to call. CDR3 size: 13 residues. With 2 bases removed from V and 1 base from J, the gap between germline ends came to 5 bases. Per the germline V gene, CDR1 is WSHSY and CDR2 is SAAADI. The CDR3 nucleotides are TGCGCCAGCAGTGAGACCCCGAACACTGAAGCTTTCTTT. Its protein product is CASSETPNTEAFF.

The chain employs TRBV20-1 and TRBJ1-2, with TRBD1 as a possible D gene (5 bases). The CDR3 sequence is 13 residues long. CDR1 and CDR2 (germline): DFQATT, SNEGSKA (reference sequence). V was shortened by 1 base and J by 6 bases, with 12 bases between the two germline ends. The CDR3 is CSARAEGGDGYTF. CDR3 bases: TGCAGTGCTAGAGCCGAGGGAGGGGATGGCTACACCTTC.

The rearrangement uses TRBV29-1 and TRBJ2-7; the match to TRBD2 covers 7 bases. Germline V gene lookup returns CDR1 SQVTM and CDR2 ANQGSEA. The CDR3 loop spans 13 amino acids. With 6 bases clipped from V and 5 bases from J, the junction kept 10 bases outside the gene matches. CDR3 residues: CSVERRSGDEQYF. In DNA, the CDR3 is TGCAGCGTCGAACGAAGGAGCGGGGACGAGCAGTACTTC.

Many counts were recorded for this clonotype. V is TRBV7-2 and J is TRBJ2-5; 10 bases fit TRBD2. The CDR3 length is 19 residues. The junction had 16 bases not matched to a gene; V was cut back by 2 bases and J by 4 bases. Looked up from germline, CDR1 is SGHTA and CDR2 is FQGNSA. The CDR3 DNA sequence: TGTGCCAGCAGCTTAAGGCTTCTTTCCAGCGGGGGGGCCGGAGAGACCCAGTACTTC. Translating gives CASSLRLLSSGGAGETQYF.

This clonotype was counted between two and nine times. This chain joins TRBV6-5 and TRBJ1-5, with D perhaps TRBD1 (5 bases). This CDR3 has 14 amino acids. Deletions cut 9 bases from V and 4 bases from J, with 16 bases between. CDR1 and CDR2 from the germline V gene are MNHEY and SVGAGI. DNA of the CDR3: TGTGCCAGTCGGCGGGGGGGGGAGAATCAGCCCCAGCATTTT. It codes for CASRRGGENQPQHF.

The chain combines TRBV29-1 with TRBJ2-3, with 11 bases fitting TRBD2. The CDR3 is 17 residues long. V was clipped by 4 bases and J by 6 bases; unmatched bases: 15. Germline V lookup: CDR1 SQVTM, CDR2 ANQGSEA. This CDR3 reads CSVGGLAVLGLDDTQYF. The CDR3 bases are TGCAGCGTTGGGGGACTAGCGGTTCTAGGGCTGGATGATACGCAGTATTTT.

This clonotype was observed at least ten times. The V call is TRBV12-3 or TRBV12-4, the J call TRBJ1-1; 9 bases align to TRBD1. V lost 4 bases, J lost 3 bases, and 3 bases stayed unmatched. CDR3 length: 14 residues. CDR3 sequence reads: CASSWGQGDTEAFF. The CDR3 DNA follows: TGTGCCAGCAGTTGGGGACAGGGTGACACTGAAGCTTTCTTT.

This clonotype was detected many times. J is TRBJ2-3 and V is TRBV5-1, with TRBD1 identical over 8 bases. With V trimmed by 5 bases and J by 0 bases, 5 bases remained unmatched. This CDR3 has 15 residues. CDR1 is SGHRS and CDR2 is YFSETQ in the germline V gene. The CDR3 nucleotides read TGCGCCAGCAGTGCAGGGGGCTCTAGCACAGATACGCAGTATTTT. Protein product: CASSAGGSSTDTQYF.

This clonotype turned up a few times. This chain links TRBV20-1 with TRBJ2-3; D might be TRBD1 or TRBD2, each matching 6 bases. V lost 3 bases, J lost 0 bases, and 13 bases lay in between. Germline CDR1 DFQATT, CDR2 SNEGSKA (reference sequence). CDR3 size: 15 residues. CDR3 sequence: CSASAGGSSTDTQYF. The CDR3 DNA reads TGCAGTGCTAGTGCCGGGGGCTCCAGCACAGATACGCAGTATTTT.

This clonotype was found many times. The V call is TRBV7-7, the J call TRBJ2-5, with 8 bases fitting TRBD1. The CDR3 is 19 residues long. V lost 5 bases and J lost 7; bases outside the gene matches: 24. Germline V gene data show CDR1 as SSHAT and CDR2 as FNYEAQ (reference sequence). In nucleotides, the CDR3 is TGTGCCAGCAGCCCACTGGCAGGGGGCTCGTCCGTAATTACAGGGACCCAGTACTTC. Translation: CASSPLAGGSSVITGTQYF.

This chain uses TRBV30 with TRBJ1-2, with 9 positions matching TRBD1. The germline V gene encodes CDR1 GTSNPN and CDR2 SVGIG (reference sequence). Trimming cost V 4 bases and J 4 bases; bases outside gene matches: 10. This CDR3 is built from 15 residues. CDR3 nucleotides: TGTGCCTGGACCCGAAGGGACAGGGAAAGCTATGGCTACACCTTC. It codes for CAWTRRDRESYGYTF.

On this clonotype: A much larger clone sits a single nucleotide away, making a read error possible. The V and J genes are TRBV6-2 or TRBV6-3 and TRBJ2-7, with 7 positions matching TRBD1. The CDR3 spans 15 residues. V shed 5 bases and J 3 bases; nucleotides not matched to a gene: 10. Germline lookup yields CDR1 MNHEY and CDR2 SVGEGT. CDR3 in amino acids: CASSQRQGSRYEQYF. The CDR3 region has the DNA TGTGCCAGCAGTCAAAGACAGGGTTCCCGCTACGAGCAGTACTTC.

The CDR3 nucleotides read TGCAGTGCTAGCGCATGGACGACTAGCGGGGGGATAACAGATACGCAGTATTTT. Translated: CSASAWTTSGGITDTQYF. The chain couples TRBV20-1 to TRBJ2-3; 13 bases map to TRBD2. J lost 3 bases, V lost 3 bases, and 12 bases had no gene match. Germline V gene lookup returns CDR1 DFQATT and CDR2 SNEGSKA (reference sequence). The CDR3 is made up of 18 amino acids.

In its sample, this clonotype was seen many times. The chain recombines TRBV7-6 with TRBJ2-1; possible D gene TRBD1, 6 bases. CDR1 and CDR2 (germline): SGHVS, FNYEAQ. Trimming pared 2 bases from V and 10 bases from J, leaving 9 bases between. This CDR3 spans 12 amino acids. This CDR3 is CASSLTGQEQFF. The DNA of the CDR3 is TGTGCCAGCAGCTTAACCGGACAGGAGCAGTTCTTC.

The chain recombines TRBV12-3 or TRBV12-4 with TRBJ1-2; D ambiguous. The CDR3 is 13 amino acids. V gave up 8 bases and J gave up 3 bases, with 13 bases separating them. CDR3 in DNA: TGTGCCAGCGGTAAAGGCACGGACTATGGCTACACCTTC. It specifies CASGKGTDYGYTF.